This is a list of T cell receptor beta chains from one sample in a study of cytomegalovirus exposure and HLA in healthy donors. The method was immunoSEQ multiplex PCR; TCRdb's version includes in-frame clones alone and lacks a portion of them. The profile covers under 120,000 clones, with less than 80% appearing a single time and around 4% taken by the ten largest. Sequencing was done on a sample of PBMCs. The receptor source for this set is a man under 40 in good health and CMV-seropositive. Each CDR3 is given with its conserved first and last residue. The order of the fields is CDR3 DNA, CDR3 protein, V gene, D gene, clone size, J gene. A D gene is named only where the DNA matches it firmly. Rows give clone size only sometimes, using once, few, many, or a class for an expanded clone.

TGTGCCAGCAGCACCTTAGGACAGGGGCTCTACGAGCAGTACTTC CASSTLGQGLYEQYF TRBV11-2 TRBD1 few TRBJ2-7
TGTGCCAGCAGTTATTATCGAGGGGGTAACACCGGGGAGCTGTTTTTT CASSYYRGGNTGELFF TRBV6-5 NA few TRBJ2-2
TGTGCCAGCTCACTTACCGACAGCTCTGGAAACACCATATATTTT CASSLTDSSGNTIYF TRBV18 NA NA TRBJ1-3
TGTGCCAGTAGCACCAGTTTCGGGGACAGGGTGATGATCCAGTACTTC CASSTSFGDRVMIQYF TRBV19 TRBD1 NA TRBJ2-5
TGTGCCAGGAAGGGACTAAACTCCTACGAGCAGTACTTC CARKGLNSYEQYF TRBV2 TRBD2 NA TRBJ2-7
TGTGCCAGCAGTTACTCCCTAGCGGGTGAGCAGTTCTTC CASSYSLAGEQFF TRBV6-5 TRBD2 NA TRBJ2-1
TGCAGCGTTTTGGGGGCCCCCCAAGAGACCCAGTACTTC CSVLGAPQETQYF TRBV29-1 NA NA TRBJ2-5
TGTGCCACCAGTTACGACAGGGCCTACGAGCAGTACTTC CATSYDRAYEQYF TRBV15 TRBD1 few TRBJ2-7
TGTGCCAGCAGCGTGGGGACAGGGGGAACAGATACGCAGTATTTT CASSVGTGGTDTQYF TRBV9 TRBD1 NA TRBJ2-3
TGTGCCATCAGTGAGTCGATCGGGGATGGCTACACCTTC CAISESIGDGYTF TRBV10-3 NA NA TRBJ1-2
TGTGCCAGCAAATCCACAGTAGGACAAGATACGCAGTATTTT CASKSTVGQDTQYF TRBV2 NA NA TRBJ2-3
TGTGCCAGCAGCTTAGACAGGGAAGAGACCCAGTACTTC CASSLDREETQYF TRBV11-3 NA NA TRBJ2-5
TGTGCCTGGAGTGTATCGAACGAGGCGACCCAGTACTTC CAWSVSNEATQYF TRBV30 NA NA TRBJ2-5
TGTGCCAGCAGCGTTGATCAGTACACAGATACGCAGTATTTT CASSVDQYTDTQYF TRBV9 NA NA TRBJ2-3
TGTGCCAGCAGTCAATATGGCTACACCTTC CASSQYGYTF TRBV6-1 NA NA TRBJ1-2
TGCGCCACCTCGACAGGGATGAACACTGAAGCTTTCTTT CATSTGMNTEAFF TRBV5-1 TRBD1 once TRBJ1-1
TGCAGTGCTAGTGACGGGGGGGAGAGGTTCTTC CSASDGGERFF TRBV20-1 TRBD2 NA TRBJ2-1
TGTGCTAGCATTCTACCCGGACAGAGAATGATGAACACTGAAGCTTTCTTT CASILPGQRMMNTEAFF TRBV7-7 NA once TRBJ1-1
TGCGCCAGCAGCAGGGGGGGCGCCACAGATACGCAGTATTTT CASSRGGATDTQYF TRBV5-1 NA NA TRBJ2-3
TGCGCCAGCAGCCTTTCAGGGGACGCTGTCTACACCTTC CASSLSGDAVYTF TRBV5-1 NA few TRBJ1-2
TGTGCCAGCAGTTACCTCAGGGGTCGTACGATTGAGCAGTTCTTC CASSYLRGRTIEQFF TRBV6-5 NA NA TRBJ2-1
TGTGCCAGCAGCGGTTACAGGGTTACCACCGGGGAGCTGTTTTTT CASSGYRVTTGELFF TRBV9 NA NA TRBJ2-2
TGCGCCAGCAGCCAAGATCCCGGTGGTAGTAGAGAGACCCAGTACTTC CASSQDPGGSRETQYF TRBV4-1 NA NA TRBJ2-5
TGCAGCGTCGCAGAGAGAATTACGGCGGCCCCCAATGCATACAATGAGCAGTTCTTC CSVAERITAAPNAYNEQFF TRBV29-1 NA few TRBJ2-1
TGTGCCAAGAGGGCCGCCTACGAGCAGTACTTC CAKRAAYEQYF TRBV2 NA few TRBJ2-7
TGTGCCAGCAGCTTAGCGTCTCCAACTCGGGGTGATGAAGCTTTCTTT CASSLASPTRGDEAFF TRBV7-9 NA NA TRBJ1-1
TGTGCCAGCAGCTTAACAGGGGGCGGCTACACCTTC CASSLTGGGYTF TRBV9 TRBD1 few TRBJ1-2
TGTGCCACAGCGGAAAGCGACTATGGCTACACCTTC CATAESDYGYTF TRBV10-3 NA NA TRBJ1-2
TGTGCCAGCAGCTCAGTGACCGGAGGCGAGCAGTACTTC CASSSVTGGEQYF TRBV7-3 NA NA TRBJ2-7
TGTGCCAGCAGTTTCAGGGGGCTTAACTATGGCTACACCTTC CASSFRGLNYGYTF TRBV28 TRBD1 few TRBJ1-2
TGTGCCAGCAGTGACCGGGACAGGGGCACTGAAGCTTTCTTT CASSDRDRGTEAFF TRBV6-4 TRBD1 NA TRBJ1-1
TGTGCCAGCTCACCACCGGGCCAAAACATTCAGTACTTC CASSPPGQNIQYF TRBV18 NA few TRBJ2-4
TGTGCCAGCAGTGAAAGACAGGGGTGGGCCTACGAGCAGTACTTC CASSERQGWAYEQYF TRBV6-1 TRBD1 NA TRBJ2-7
TGTGCCGCCCAACGTGGGGGGGTAGAGACCCAGTACTTC CAAQRGGVETQYF TRBV6-6 TRBD2 NA TRBJ2-5
TGTGCCAGCAGCCATCCGGGACTTGGTAACACTGAAGCTTTCTTT CASSHPGLGNTEAFF TRBV5-4 NA NA TRBJ1-1
TGTGCCAGCAGCCCCGGGGGGTCTTTCTCCTACAATGAGCAGTTCTTC CASSPGGSFSYNEQFF TRBV9 TRBD2 NA TRBJ2-1
TGTGCCTGGAAGAAACTAGCGGGTGGGGGAGAGACCCAGTACTTC CAWKKLAGGGETQYF TRBV30 TRBD2 NA TRBJ2-5
TGCGCCAGCAGCCCGGCGGCTGGGGGCCGGGAGACCCAGTACTTC CASSPAAGGRETQYF TRBV5-1 NA NA TRBJ2-5
TGTGCCAGTAGTATTAGCAGGGGAAGGGTGTATGGAGGGGCCAACGTCCTGACTTTC CASSISRGRVYGGANVLTF TRBV19 NA NA TRBJ2-6
TGTGCCAGCAGCCAAGGAACACTAGCGGACACAGATACGCAGTATTTT CASSQGTLADTDTQYF TRBV4-2 TRBD2 few TRBJ2-3
TGTGCCAGCAGCTTGAGGACACAGGGACCTTCACCCCTCCACTTT CASSLRTQGPSPLHF TRBV5-4 NA few TRBJ1-6
TGTGCCAGTAGTCCCCGGGACAAAACCTACAATGAGCAGTTCTTC CASSPRDKTYNEQFF TRBV19 NA few TRBJ2-1
TGTGCCAGCAGCCCAGATCGGGACAGAGCCATCAAAGAGACCCAGTACTTC CASSPDRDRAIKETQYF TRBV5-4 TRBD1 few TRBJ2-5
TGTGCCAGCAGCTTAAGAGGGGACACCTACGAGCAGTACTTC CASSLRGDTYEQYF TRBV7-3 NA few TRBJ2-7
TGCGCCAGCAGCCCGGGACAGTCCTACGAGCAGTACTTC CASSPGQSYEQYF TRBV5-1 TRBD1 few TRBJ2-7
TGTGCCTGGGGCTCGGGACAAAACGATGGCTACACCTTC CAWGSGQNDGYTF TRBV30 NA few TRBJ1-2
TGTGCCAGCAGCTTCGGGTCCTATGGCTACACCTTC CASSFGSYGYTF TRBV5-6 NA NA TRBJ1-2
TGTGCCAGCAGCCCAAGGGGGGGTGCGGCAGGGATAACCGGGGAGCTGTTTTTT CASSPRGGAAGITGELFF TRBV9 NA NA TRBJ2-2